This TCR beta chain was sequenced in a study of T cell repertoires in cytomegalovirus infection. Study background: The public TCR beta signatures pointed to both CMV infection and matching HLA type.

A single record per CDR3 protein comes from TCRdb applying MiXCR to the reads. This table has 700,000 to 850,000 distinct CDR3 sequences, 30% to 35% appearing once. This clonotype was counted between two and nine times. Antigen specificity is unknown. The CDR3 covers 11 residues. Germline values: CDR1 MNHEY, CDR2 SVGEGT. Points from the study as a whole: It was HLA-C-restricted CMV-specific TCR beta clonotypes that dominated the response ex vivo.

This clonotype was obtained from a human donor in good health (CMV status not recorded). Some clones in this sample may be carry-over from other donors' samples. This specimen was cultured CD8+ T cells from PBMCs, taken from culture after CMV antigen stimulation. This chain links TRBV6-2 or TRBV6-3 with TRBJ2-5, with 8 bases that match TRBD1. The CDR3: CASGQGETQYF. DNA of the CDR3: TGTGCAAGCGGACAGGGTGAGACCCAGTACTTC.